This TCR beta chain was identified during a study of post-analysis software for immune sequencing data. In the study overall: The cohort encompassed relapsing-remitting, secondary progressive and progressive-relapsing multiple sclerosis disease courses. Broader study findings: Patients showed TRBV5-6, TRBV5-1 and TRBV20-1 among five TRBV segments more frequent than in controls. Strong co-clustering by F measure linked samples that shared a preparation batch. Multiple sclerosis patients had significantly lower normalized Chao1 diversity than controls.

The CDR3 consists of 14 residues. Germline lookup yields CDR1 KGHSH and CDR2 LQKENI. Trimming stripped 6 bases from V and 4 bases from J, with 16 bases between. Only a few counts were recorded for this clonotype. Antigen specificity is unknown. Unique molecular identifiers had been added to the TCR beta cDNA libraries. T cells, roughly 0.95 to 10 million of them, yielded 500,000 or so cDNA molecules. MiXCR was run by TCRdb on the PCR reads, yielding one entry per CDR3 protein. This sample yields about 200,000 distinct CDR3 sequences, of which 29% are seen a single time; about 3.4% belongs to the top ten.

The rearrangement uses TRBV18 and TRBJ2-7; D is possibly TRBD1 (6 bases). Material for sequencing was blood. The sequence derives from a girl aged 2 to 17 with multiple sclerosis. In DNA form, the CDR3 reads TGTGCCAGCTCGCCCACGACAGGACTGTACGAGCAGTACTTC. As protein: CASSPTTGLYEQYF. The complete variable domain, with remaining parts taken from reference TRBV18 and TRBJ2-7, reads NAGVMQNPRHLVRRRGQEARLRCSPMKGHSHVYWYRQLPEEGLKFMVYLQKENIIDESGMPKERFSAEFPKEGPSILRIQQVVRGDSAAYFCASSPTTGLYEQYFGPGTRLTVT.